This T cell receptor (beta chain) was observed in a study of technical replicates of blood from a few donors. Sequencing was performed with immunoSEQ multiplex PCR; in TCRdb, only in-frame clones are kept and a portion is missing. Of approximately 93,000 clones in the sample, about 93% were seen once. The sample taken for sequencing was T cells isolated from PBMCs. The clonotype originates from a human donor in good health.

CDR3 residues: CASSLHTLRSEQYF. The CDR3 region has the DNA TGTGCCAGCAGTTTACATACCCTCCGGAGCGAGCAGTACTTC. The genes are TRBV28 and TRBJ2-7; D unresolved. Germline V gene sequence: CDR1 MDHEN, CDR2 SYDVKM. CDR3 length: 14 amino acids. V lost 2 bases and J lost 6, with 14 bases in between.